This TCR beta chain comes out of a study of PD-L1 blockade in urothelial cancer. Study as a whole: Patients started atezolizumab in about 2014, 1,200 mg intravenously every 3 weeks. Counts from blood samples showed a median of roughly 140,000 T cells.

For this clone: Its matching antigen is unknown.

This CDR3 has 14 amino acids. V was pared by 7 bases and J by 2 bases, with 15 bases between. Germline values: CDR1 SNHLY, CDR2 FYNNEI. General study findings and limits: More expansion of tumor-associated blood clones, seen at 3 weeks, marked durable-benefit patients. TCR clonality was measured in pretreatment peripheral blood. Clonality below the median predicted better survival.

The repertoire was sequenced with immunoSEQ multiplex PCR; TCRdb's copy has only in-frame clones and lacks some. This table holds 98,000 or so clones, around 89% found once. Described time point: pretreatment peripheral blood. The chain joins TRBV2 to TRBJ2-7; the D gene is possibly TRBD1 (6 bases). The receptor was derived from a man aged 60 to 75 with urothelial cancer. Material: PBMCs, obtained around atezolizumab (anti-PD-L1) treatment. The CDR3 region has the DNA TGTGCCAGCACCGAGGGGGTACTTACCTACGAGCAGTACTTC. This encodes CASTEGVLTYEQYF.